Reported below is one T cell receptor beta chain. This entry comes from a study of blood T cell repertoires in COVID-19. Looking at the study overall: Both acute and convalescent COVID-19 samples were obtained from the United States, Italy and Spain. PBMCs, B-cell-depleted T cells, or T cells were the source of the cDNA or gDNA that made up the material.

Germline loops: CDR1 SNHLY, CDR2 FYNNEI. This CDR3 contains 15 residues. Trimming shortened V by 1 base and J by 0 bases, and 9 bases separated the two germline ends. The authors' processing: Estimation of nucleated cell counts relied on the amplification of reference gene primers. Sequenced by immunoSEQ multiplex PCR; TCRdb stores in-frame clones only, minus some. Clonal size and the V and J genes are those of that table, whereas D and trimming came from the DNA. The data contain under 200,000 clones, approximately 84% of them singletons. Membership in each cohort depended on participant-reported clinical history.

Sequenced material: PBMCs or T cells enriched from blood (not recorded which). This clonotype originated in a woman between 40 and 55 years old with acute COVID-19. V and J are TRBV2 and TRBJ1-2; D uncertain. The CDR3 nucleotides are TGTGCCAGCAGTGAAGGTATTACAGCTAACTATGGCTACACCTTC. Amino acids: CASSEGITANYGYTF.